This is a list of T cell receptor beta chains from one sample in a study of shared clonotypes between healthy human individuals. Produced via immunoSEQ multiplex PCR; TCRdb's table is partial and in-frame only. The sample includes 2 million to 2.5 million clones, around 95% of them seen just once. Source material: naive CD4+ T cells sorted from blood. Source of these receptors: a young man in good health. Both conserved end residues are part of each CDR3. Fields, in order: J gene, clone size, D gene, V gene, CDR3 protein, CDR3 DNA. A D gene is named only where the DNA matches it firmly. The listing skips clone size in some rows; elsewhere it reads once, few, many or a size class.

>TRBJ2-2|.|.|TRBV11-2
CASSPSGTGELFF
TGTGCCAGCAGCCCGTCGGGCACCGGGGAGCTGTTTTTT
>TRBJ2-5|.|TRBD1|TRBV6-1
CASARQGAPQETQYF
TGTGCCAGCGCTAGACAGGGGGCCCCCCAAGAGACCCAGTACTTC
>TRBJ2-1|.|TRBD2|TRBV6-6
CASTQRGTSDGDEQFF
TGTGCCAGCACCCAACGAGGGACTAGCGACGGAGATGAGCAGTTCTTC
>TRBJ2-3|.|.|TRBV9
CASSVTGTTDTQYF
TGTGCCAGCAGCGTAACAGGGACCACAGATACGCAGTATTTT
>TRBJ2-3|.|.|TRBV4-1
CASSRILKGQESTDTQYF
TGCGCCAGCAGCCGGATACTAAAGGGACAAGAAAGCACAGATACGCAGTATTTT
>TRBJ1-5|.|.|TRBV18
CASSPKDGQPQHF
TGTGCCAGCTCACCTAAGGACGGGCAGCCCCAGCATTTT
>TRBJ2-3|.|.|TRBV9
CASSPGTRGTDTQYF
TGTGCCAGCAGCCCCGGAACGAGGGGAACAGATACGCAGTATTTT
>TRBJ2-2|.|.|TRBV14
CASSQVTGELFF
TGTGCCAGCAGCCAAGTAACCGGGGAGCTGTTTTTT
>TRBJ1-6|.|.|TRBV30
CAWGAAGAHNSPLHF
TGTGCCTGGGGGGCCGCGGGCGCCCATAATTCACCCCTCCACTTT
>TRBJ2-7|.|.|TRBV28
CASSLSRGPSYEQYF
TGTGCCAGCAGTTTAAGCAGGGGCCCCTCCTACGAGCAGTACTTC
>TRBJ2-1|.|TRBD2|TRBV2
CASSDTGLAGDNEQFF
TGTGCCAGCAGTGATACAGGACTAGCGGGGGACAATGAGCAGTTCTTC
>TRBJ1-4|.|.|TRBV7-2
CASSLIGWGPSTNEKLFF
TGTGCCAGCAGCTTAATTGGGTGGGGCCCTTCAACTAATGAAAAACTGTTTTTT
>TRBJ1-1|once|.|TRBV6-5
CASSLGDFGGPEAFF
TGTGCCAGCAGTTTAGGGGACTTTGGGGGCCCTGAAGCTTTCTTT
>TRBJ1-4|.|TRBD1|TRBV28
CASTASGTANEKLFF
TGTGCCAGCACTGCTTCCGGGACAGCTAATGAAAAACTGTTTTTT
>TRBJ2-1|.|TRBD1|TRBV5-4
CASSGPGQERNEQFF
TGTGCCAGCAGCGGGCCCGGACAGGAAAGGAATGAGCAGTTCTTC
>TRBJ1-1|.|.|TRBV18
CASSADTEAFF
TGTGCCAGCTCGGCGGACACTGAAGCTTTCTTT
>TRBJ1-2|.|TRBD1|TRBV30
CAWSERGRYGYTF
TGTGCCTGGAGCGAAAGGGGGCGCTATGGCTACACCTTC
>TRBJ1-3|few|.|TRBV11-2
CASSYGTSGNTIYF
TGTGCCAGCAGCTATGGGACCTCTGGAAACACCATATATTTT
>TRBJ1-4|.|.|TRBV4-1
CASSHPTGPRGEKLFF
TGCGCCAGCAGCCATCCCACAGGGCCCCGCGGGGAAAAACTGTTTTTT
>TRBJ1-1|.|.|TRBV9
CASSGLGRSNTEAFF
TGTGCCAGCAGCGGACTCGGACGTTCGAACACTGAAGCTTTCTTT
>TRBJ2-1|.|.|TRBV2
CASRPGHQNYNEQFF
TGTGCCAGCAGACCGGGACACCAAAATTACAATGAGCAGTTCTTC
>TRBJ1-6|.|TRBD1|TRBV6-1
CASSEARQGLGNSPLHF
TGTGCCAGCAGTGAAGCCCGACAGGGTTTGGGGAATTCACCCCTCCACTTT
>TRBJ2-7|.|.|TRBV28
CASSLIGTTPDRGEQYF
TGTGCCAGCAGTCTTATAGGTACCACCCCAGACCGGGGGGAGCAGTACTTC
>TRBJ2-3|.|.|TRBV10-1
CASSEFGTSSTDTQYF
TGCGCCAGCAGTGAGTTCGGGACTTCTAGCACAGATACGCAGTATTTT
>TRBJ2-1|.|TRBD2|TRBV6-5
CASSYRTSGGYNEQFF
TGTGCCAGCAGTTACCGGACTAGCGGGGGGTACAATGAGCAGTTCTTC
>TRBJ1-2|.|.|TRBV11-2
CASSFRGTDYGYTF
TGTGCCAGCAGCTTCCGGGGGACGGACTATGGCTACACCTTC
>TRBJ1-1|few|.|TRBV18
CASSPLKGVGGDTEAFF
TGTGCCAGCTCACCTCTAAAGGGGGTCGGGGGAGACACTGAAGCTTTCTTT
>TRBJ2-7|.|.|TRBV11-2
CASGPGSSYEQYF
TGTGCCAGTGGGCCAGGGAGCTCCTACGAGCAGTACTTC
>TRBJ2-7|.|TRBD2|TRBV6-1
CASRGLAGGYEQYF
TGTGCCAGCAGGGGACTAGCGGGAGGTTACGAGCAGTACTTC
>TRBJ2-7|.|.|TRBV5-6
CASSVLGSYEQYF
TGTGCCAGCAGCGTCCTGGGTTCCTACGAGCAGTACTTC
>TRBJ2-1|.|.|TRBV30
CAWCPGGGSYNEQFF
TGTGCCTGGTGCCCCGGGGGCGGAAGCTACAATGAGCAGTTCTTC
>TRBJ2-3|.|TRBD1|TRBV18
CASSQTGLADTQYF
TGTGCCAGCTCACAGACAGGGTTGGCGGATACGCAGTATTTT
>TRBJ1-2|.|.|TRBV10-3
CAISEPGEGRDYGYTF
TGTGCCATCAGTGAGCCCGGTGAAGGGAGGGACTATGGCTACACCTTC
>TRBJ1-1|.|.|TRBV18
CASSSGFEAFF
TGTGCCAGCTCGTCGGGGTTTGAAGCTTTCTTT
>TRBJ2-1|.|.|TRBV30
CAWSDGGHYNEQFF
TGTGCCTGGAGTGACGGGGGACACTACAATGAGCAGTTCTTC
>TRBJ1-4|.|TRBD1|TRBV5-1
CASSMGQGGKLFF
TGCGCCAGCAGCATGGGACAGGGAGGAAAACTGTTTTTT
>TRBJ2-7|few|TRBD1|TRBV11-2
CASSRLGQGAYEQYF
TGTGCCAGCAGCCGACTAGGACAGGGGGCGTACGAGCAGTACTTC
>TRBJ2-2|once|.|TRBV5-1
CASTEALTNTGELFF
TGCGCCAGCACTGAGGCACTAACGAACACCGGGGAGCTGTTTTTT
>TRBJ2-7|.|.|TRBV7-9
CASSLGVGREYF
TGTGCCAGCAGCTTAGGAGTGGGCAGAGAGTACTTC
>TRBJ1-2|.|TRBD1|TRBV19
CASSIAVGQGRPRHGYTF
TGTGCCAGTAGTATAGCGGTGGGACAGGGACGACCTCGCCATGGCTACACCTTC
>TRBJ1-1|.|.|TRBV28
CASRIPNTEAFF
TGTGCCAGCAGGATCCCGAACACTGAAGCTTTCTTT
>TRBJ2-3|once|.|TRBV5-1
CASSLEGKHTDTQYF
TGCGCCAGCAGCTTGGAAGGCAAGCACACAGATACGCAGTATTTT
>TRBJ2-7|once|.|TRBV12-5
CASGLKQLPPTYEQYF
TGTGCTAGTGGTTTGAAGCAACTACCCCCTACCTACGAGCAGTACTTC
>TRBJ2-7|.|TRBD2|TRBV19
CASSIREAPYEQYF
TGTGCCAGTAGTATACGGGAGGCCCCCTACGAGCAGTACTTC
>TRBJ2-3|.|.|TRBV5-1
CASSSRDTDTQYF
TGCGCCAGCAGCTCCAGGGACACAGATACGCAGTATTTT
>TRBJ1-2|few|.|TRBV6-5
CASSYEGNGYTF
TGTGCCAGCAGTTACGAGGGCAATGGCTACACCTTC
>TRBJ2-7|.|TRBD1|TRBV18
CASSLTGGEQYF
TGTGCCAGCTCACTGACAGGGGGCGAGCAGTACTTC
>TRBJ2-1|.|.|TRBV6-6
CASNRAHNEQFF
TGTGCCAGCAATAGGGCCCACAATGAGCAGTTCTTC
>TRBJ2-2|few|.|TRBV5-1
CASSLNPGSAGELFF
TGCGCCAGCAGCTTGAACCCGGGGTCGGCCGGGGAGCTGTTTTTT
>TRBJ2-7|.|.|TRBV4-3
CASSLSGAGLYEQYF
TGCGCCAGCAGCCTTTCCGGGGCAGGGCTCTACGAGCAGTACTTC
>TRBJ2-2|.|TRBD1|TRBV27
CASSSPGQGASGELFF
TGTGCCAGCAGTTCTCCGGGACAGGGGGCATCCGGGGAGCTGTTTTTT
>TRBJ2-7|.|.|TRBV5-1
CASSVDPSSYEQYF
TGCGCCAGCAGCGTCGACCCTAGCTCCTACGAGCAGTACTTC
>TRBJ1-5|.|.|TRBV28
CASTGVGRVKSRDQPQHF
TGTGCCAGCACCGGTGTGGGCAGGGTGAAGTCTCGAGATCAGCCCCAGCATTTT
>TRBJ1-6|.|.|TRBV27
CASSLRLNNSPLHF
TGTGCCAGCAGTTTAAGGCTCAATAATTCACCCCTCCACTTT
>TRBJ2-3|.|TRBD2|TRBV5-1
CASSLVAAGLLTDTQYF
TGCGCCAGCAGCTTGGTGGCAGCGGGATTGCTCACAGATACGCAGTATTTT
>TRBJ2-2|.|.|TRBV7-8
CASSSGANTGELFF
TGTGCCAGCAGCTCCGGGGCGAACACCGGGGAGCTGTTTTTT